This TCR beta chain was recovered during a study of blood T cell repertoires in COVID-19. This CDR3 spans 16 amino acids. The germline CDR1 and CDR2 sequences are SGHKS and YYEKEE (reference sequence). Germline trimming cut 4 bases from V and 0 bases from J; bases unmatched to any gene: 8. Data came from immunoSEQ multiplex PCR; TCRdb stores just in-frame clones and leaves some out. This table has 300,000 to 450,000 clones, approximately 90% appearing once. The table lists this clone with a count of one. The study recruited people aged roughly 18 to 100 years across 20 to 30 US areas. Two consecutive negative NP/OP PCR tests, clearance, or resolved symptoms defined Cohort 3 recovery.

The rearrangement joins TRBV5-5 to TRBJ1-2, with 8 nucleotides matching TRBD1. The sequencing input was PBMCs or T cells enriched from blood (not recorded which). The TCR sequence derives from a man between 18 and 29 years old who had recovered from COVID-19. The CDR3 loop reads CASSDYPTGANYGYTF. DNA for the CDR3: TGTGCCAGCAGCGACTATCCGACAGGGGCTAACTATGGCTACACCTTC.